The 11 T cell receptor beta chains below come from one sample, sequenced in a study of T cell responses to AZD1222 COVID-19 vaccine (TCRdb year 2021). This specimen's time point label, interpreted: baseline before first vaccination. The library came from the immunoSEQ multiplex PCR assay. The source is immuneACCESS, and TCRdb retained only in-frame sequences with V and J called. Part of the clones is not carried over; for the studies checked, unresolved V genes explain less than half of this, and the remainder is unexplained. The sample table records some 140,000 clones; 80% to 95% of these occur just once. Approximately 2.6% of the sample rests with the top ten. Sample: peripheral blood, taken on day 0 of AZD1222 vaccination. The receptors stem from an adult in good health.

CDR3 nucleotides: TGCGCCAGCAGCCAATGGGCTCACTCGGCGACAGATACGCAGTATTTT. Protein product: CASSQWAHSATDTQYF. V usage is TRBV4-3 and J usage is TRBJ2-3; D call uncertain. Germline V gene lookup returns CDR1 LGHNA and CDR2 YSLEER. The CDR3 runs 16 residues. The V end lost 2 bases, the J end lost 3 bases, and 15 bases lay between the germline ends.

The CDR3 spells CASSLEQAGSGNTIYF. Written as DNA, the CDR3 is TGCGCCAGCAGCTTGGAGCAGGCTGGATCTGGAAACACCATATATTTT. The rearrangement links TRBV5-1 to TRBJ1-3; D unresolved. The CDR3 is 16 residues long. Trimming pared 0 bases from V and 1 base from J, leaving 11 bases between. The germline V gene has CDR1 SGHRS and CDR2 YFSETQ.

The chain combines TRBV15 with TRBJ2-7, with D tentatively TRBD1 or TRBD2 (5 bases each). The CDR3 totals 14 residues. Germline V CDR1 and CDR2: LNHNV, YYDKDF (reference sequence). Trimming shortened V by 5 bases and J by 6 bases, and 17 bases separated the two germline ends. In nucleotides, the CDR3 is TGTGCCACCAGCTTTGCCGGGACCCCCTTCGAGCAGTACTTC. This gives the protein CATSFAGTPFEQYF.

This clone has just one count. The gene calls are TRBV4-2 and TRBJ2-1; 10 nucleotides line up with TRBD2. CDR1 and CDR2 (germline): LGHNA, YNFKEQ. The length of the CDR3 is 17 residues. V shed 0 bases and J 12 bases; nucleotides not matched to a gene: 14. The CDR3, as DNA: TGTGCCAGCAGCCAAGATATCGTCCTAGCGGGAGATATAGGGCAGTTCTTC. Its protein product is CASSQDIVLAGDIGQFF.

The chain recombines TRBV4-3 with TRBJ1-2; no definite D call. With 1 base removed from V and 0 bases from J, the gap between germline ends came to 9 bases. CDR1 is LGHNA and CDR2 is YSLEER in the germline V gene. The CDR3 consists of 15 residues. This CDR3 is CASSQGFTANYGYTF. The CDR3 DNA sequence: TGCGCCAGCAGCCAAGGGTTTACCGCTAACTATGGCTACACCTTC.

The chain carries TRBV30 and TRBJ2-2; D perhaps matches TRBD1 (6 bases). CDR1 and CDR2 (germline): GTSNPN, SVGIG (reference sequence). Trimming removed 1 base from V and 3 bases from J, with 12 bases in between. This CDR3 region has 15 residues. The CDR3 spells CAWSAPGQDTGELFF. The CDR3 bases are TGTGCCTGGAGTGCCCCGGGACAAGACACCGGGGAGCTGTTTTTT.

The chain couples TRBV12-5 to TRBJ1-1; D is unclear. Trimming removed 0 bases from V and 0 bases from J, with 17 bases in between. CDR3 length: 18 residues. Germline assignment: CDR1 LGHNT and CDR2 FRNRAP. In DNA, the CDR3 is TGTGCTAGTGGTTTGGTATTATCTGGAGGAAGCATGAACACTGAAGCTTTCTTT. It is translated as CASGLVLSGGSMNTEAFF.

V usage is TRBV28 and J usage is TRBJ2-6; D might be TRBD2 (5 bases). This CDR3 is built from 15 residues. Trimming removed 8 bases at V and 1 base at J, with 12 bases between. Germline assignment: CDR1 MDHEN and CDR2 SYDVKM. Here the CDR3 DNA reads TGTGCCAGCTACGCTCGGGGATCTGGGGCCAACGTCCTGACTTTC. Protein sequence: CASYARGSGANVLTF. The complete variable domain, with remaining parts taken from reference TRBV28 and TRBJ2-6, reads DVKVTQSSRYLVKRTGEKVFLECVQDMDHENMFWYRQDPGLGLRLIYFSYDVKMKEKGDIPEGYSVSREKKERFSLILESASTNQTSMYLCASYARGSGANVLTFGAGSRLTVL.

In DNA, the CDR3 is TGTGCCAGCACCTTTTACAGGGGACCGCCCAATCAGCCCCAGCATTTT. Encoded protein: CASTFYRGPPNQPQHF. The chain joins TRBV2 to TRBJ1-5; 7 nucleotides agree with TRBD1. With 7 bases clipped from V and 3 bases from J, the junction kept 12 bases outside the gene matches. Germline V gives CDR1 SNHLY, CDR2 FYNNEI. The CDR3 runs to 16 residues.

The chain has TRBV4-2 and TRBJ2-1; D perhaps matches TRBD2 (5 bases). Germline assignment: CDR1 LGHNA and CDR2 YNFKEQ. The V and J ends lost 4 bases and 10 bases respectively, with 11 bases between them. The CDR3 sequence is 12 residues long. CDR3 nucleotides: TGTGCCAGCAGCCGTTTTAGGAGGGAGCAGTTCTTC. Translation gives CASSRFRREQFF.

This clone was found a few times. The chain links TRBV20-1 to TRBJ1-2; 9 bases match TRBD1. CDR3 length: 15 residues. The germline V gene has CDR1 DFQATT and CDR2 SNEGSKA (reference sequence). The trim removed 3 bases at V and 8 bases at J, leaving 13 bases unmatched. The CDR3 is CSASVRDRDLRGYTF. The CDR3 DNA is TGCAGTGCTAGTGTCCGGGACAGGGACCTGCGGGGCTACACCTTC.